Sequencing of this T cell receptor beta chain was carried out in a study of blood T cells in healthy people across ages. Whole-study results and caveats: With age, beta diversity per million T cells declined roughly linearly, significantly by 30 to 40.

The second PCR ran about 6 to 11 cycles with a sample-barcoded 5' primer and J-beta primers. Using its own MiXCR run on the 5' RACE reads, TCRdb lists one record per CDR3 protein. This sample has 1,300,000 or so distinct CDR3 sequences, with around 59% found just once. About this clonotype: What it recognizes is unknown.

The receptor was derived from a young man in good health. Source material: blood.

Here the CDR3 reads CASISIPRYF. The CDR3 DNA follows: TGTGCCAGCATTTCAATACCTCGGTACTTC. The chain has TRBV27 and TRBJ2-7; D remains unclear. The CDR3 runs 10 residues. V lost 7 bases and J 12 bases, leaving 13 bases between the germline ends. Germline V gives CDR1 MNHEY, CDR2 SMNVEV (reference sequence).